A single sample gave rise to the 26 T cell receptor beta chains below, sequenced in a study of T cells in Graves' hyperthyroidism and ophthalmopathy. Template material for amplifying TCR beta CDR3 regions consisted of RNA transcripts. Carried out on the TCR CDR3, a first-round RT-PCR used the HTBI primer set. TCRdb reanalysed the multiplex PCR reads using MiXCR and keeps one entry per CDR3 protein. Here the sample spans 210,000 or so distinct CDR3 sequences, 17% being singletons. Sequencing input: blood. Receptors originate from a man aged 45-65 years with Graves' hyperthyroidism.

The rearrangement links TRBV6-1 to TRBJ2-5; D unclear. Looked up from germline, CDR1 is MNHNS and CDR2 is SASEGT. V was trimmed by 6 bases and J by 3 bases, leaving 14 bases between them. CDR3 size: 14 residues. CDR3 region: CASRLSTSKETQYF. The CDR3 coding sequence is TGTGCCAGCAGGCTCTCGACAAGTAAAGAGACCCAGTACTTC.

The CDR3 sequence is CASSLEGTPQETQYF. DNA of the CDR3: TGTGCCAGCAGCTTGGAGGGCACCCCGCAAGAGACCCAGTACTTC. The genes are TRBV5-8 and TRBJ2-5; no definite D call. Germline CDR1 is SGHTS and CDR2 is YDEGEE. The CDR3 is 15 amino acids. The germline V and J ends were trimmed by 0 bases and 2 bases, with 11 bases remaining between them. Full variable domain (outside the CDR3, taken from reference TRBV5-8 and TRBJ2-5): EAGVTQSPTHLIKTRGQQATLRCSPISGHTSVYWYQQALGLGLQFLLWYDEGEERNRGNFPPRFSGRQFPNYSSELNVNALELEDSALYLCASSLEGTPQETQYFGPGTRLLVL.

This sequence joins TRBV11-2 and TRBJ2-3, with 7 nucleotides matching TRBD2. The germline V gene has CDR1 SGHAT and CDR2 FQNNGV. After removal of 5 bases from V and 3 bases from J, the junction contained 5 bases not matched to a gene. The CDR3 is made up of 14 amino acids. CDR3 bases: TGTGCCAGCAGCCAAGGACTAGTAACAGATACGCAGTATTTT. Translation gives CASSQGLVTDTQYF.

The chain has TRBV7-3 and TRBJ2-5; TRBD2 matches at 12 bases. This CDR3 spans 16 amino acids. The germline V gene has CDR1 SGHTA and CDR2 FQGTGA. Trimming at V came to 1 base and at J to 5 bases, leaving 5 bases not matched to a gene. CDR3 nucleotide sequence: TGTGCCAGCAGCTTAAGAGGGACTAGCGGGTTGGAGACCCAGTACTTC. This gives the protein CASSLRGTSGLETQYF.

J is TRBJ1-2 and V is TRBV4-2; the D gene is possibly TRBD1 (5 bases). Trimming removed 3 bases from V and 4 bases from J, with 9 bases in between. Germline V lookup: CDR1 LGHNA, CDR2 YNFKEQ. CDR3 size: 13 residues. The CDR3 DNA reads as TGTGCCAGCAGCCACGAAGGGGCCTATGGCTACACCTTC. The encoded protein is CASSHEGAYGYTF.

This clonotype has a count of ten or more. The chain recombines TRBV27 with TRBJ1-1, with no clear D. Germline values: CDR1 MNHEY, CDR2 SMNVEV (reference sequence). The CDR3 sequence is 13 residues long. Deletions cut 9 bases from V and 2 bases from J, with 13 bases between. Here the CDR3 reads CARSRPGNTEAFF. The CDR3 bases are TGTGCCAGGTCTCGACCCGGTAACACTGAAGCTTTCTTT.

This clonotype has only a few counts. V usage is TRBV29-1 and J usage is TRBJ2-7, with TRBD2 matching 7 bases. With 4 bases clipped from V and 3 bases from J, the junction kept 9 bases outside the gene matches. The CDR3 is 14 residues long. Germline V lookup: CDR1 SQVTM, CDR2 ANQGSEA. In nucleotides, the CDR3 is TGCAGCGTTGTGCTTTTGCGGGGGAGCTACGAGCAGTACTTC. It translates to CSVVLLRGSYEQYF.

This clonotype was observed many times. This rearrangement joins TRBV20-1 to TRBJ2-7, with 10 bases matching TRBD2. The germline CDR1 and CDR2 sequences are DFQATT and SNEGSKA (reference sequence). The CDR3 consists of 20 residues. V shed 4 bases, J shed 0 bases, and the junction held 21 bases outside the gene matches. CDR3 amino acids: CSATPTGSGSGRALSYEQYF. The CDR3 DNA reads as TGCAGTGCTACCCCGACAGGGTCTGGGAGCGGGAGGGCCCTCTCCTACGAGCAGTACTTC.

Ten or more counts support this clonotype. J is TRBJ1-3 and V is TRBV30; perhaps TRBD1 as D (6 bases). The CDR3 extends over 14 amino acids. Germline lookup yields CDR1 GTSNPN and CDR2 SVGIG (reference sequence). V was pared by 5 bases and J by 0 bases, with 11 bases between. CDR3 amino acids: CAWGQSFSGNTIYF. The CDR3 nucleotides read TGTGCCTGGGGACAGTCCTTCTCTGGAAACACCATATATTTT. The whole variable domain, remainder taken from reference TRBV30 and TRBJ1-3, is SQTIHQWPATLVQPVGSPLSLECTVEGTSNPNLYWYRQAAGRGLQLLFYSVGIGQISSEVPQNLSASRPQDRQFILSSKKLLLSDSGFYLCAWGQSFSGNTIYFGEGSWLTVV.

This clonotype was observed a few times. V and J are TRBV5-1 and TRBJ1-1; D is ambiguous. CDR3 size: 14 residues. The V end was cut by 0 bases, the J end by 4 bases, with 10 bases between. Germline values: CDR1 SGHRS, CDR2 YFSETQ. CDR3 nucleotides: TGCGCCAGCAGCTTGGCTGCAGGCGGCACTGAAGCTTTCTTT. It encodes CASSLAAGGTEAFF.

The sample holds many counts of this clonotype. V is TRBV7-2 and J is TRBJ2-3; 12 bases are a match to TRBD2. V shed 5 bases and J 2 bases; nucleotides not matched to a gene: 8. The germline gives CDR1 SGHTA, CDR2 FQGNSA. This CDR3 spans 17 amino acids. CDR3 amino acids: CASSPGLAGWVTDTQYF. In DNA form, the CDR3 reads TGTGCCAGCAGCCCTGGACTAGCGGGATGGGTCACAGATACGCAGTATTTT. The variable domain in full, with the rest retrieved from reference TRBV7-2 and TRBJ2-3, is GAGVSQSPSNKVTEKGKDVELRCDPISGHTALYWYRQSLGQGLEFLIYFQGNSAPDKSGLPSDRFSAERTGGSVSTLTIQRTQQEDSAVYLCASSPGLAGWVTDTQYFGPGTRLTVL.

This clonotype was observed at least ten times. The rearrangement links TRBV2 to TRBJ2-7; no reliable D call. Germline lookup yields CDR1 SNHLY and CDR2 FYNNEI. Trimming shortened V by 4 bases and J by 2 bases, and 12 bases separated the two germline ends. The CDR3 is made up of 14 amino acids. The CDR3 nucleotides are TGTGCCAGCAGTGTTAAAGGTGTACCCTACGAGCAGTACTTC. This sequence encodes CASSVKGVPYEQYF.

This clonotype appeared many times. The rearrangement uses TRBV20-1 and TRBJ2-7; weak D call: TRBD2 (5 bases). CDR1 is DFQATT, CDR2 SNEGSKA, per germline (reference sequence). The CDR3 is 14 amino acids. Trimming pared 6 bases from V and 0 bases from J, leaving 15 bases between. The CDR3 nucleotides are TGCAGTGCCGCTAGGGCGGGCAGCTCCTACGAGCAGTACTTC. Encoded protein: CSAARAGSSYEQYF.

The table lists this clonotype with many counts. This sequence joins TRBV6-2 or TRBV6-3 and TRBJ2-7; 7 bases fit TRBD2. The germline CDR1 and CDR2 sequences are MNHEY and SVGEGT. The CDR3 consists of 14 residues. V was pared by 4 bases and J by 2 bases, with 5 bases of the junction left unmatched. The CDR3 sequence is CASSFAGLAYEQYF. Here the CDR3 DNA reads TGTGCCAGCAGTTTTGCCGGACTAGCCTACGAGCAGTACTTC.

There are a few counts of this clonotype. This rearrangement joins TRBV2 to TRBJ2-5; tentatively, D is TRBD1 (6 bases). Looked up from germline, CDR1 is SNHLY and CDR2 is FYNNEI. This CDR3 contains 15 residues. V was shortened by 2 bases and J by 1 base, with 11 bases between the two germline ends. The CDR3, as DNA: TGTGCCAGCAGTGAAAACAGGGCCCCCCAAGAGACCCAGTACTTC. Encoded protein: CASSENRAPQETQYF.

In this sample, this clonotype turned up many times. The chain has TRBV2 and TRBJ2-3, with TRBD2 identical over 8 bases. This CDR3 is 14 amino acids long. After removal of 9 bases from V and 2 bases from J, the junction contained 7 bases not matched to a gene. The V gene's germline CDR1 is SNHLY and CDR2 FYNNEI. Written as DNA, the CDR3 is TGTGCCAGTACTAGACTAGCGAACACAGATACGCAGTATTTT. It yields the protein CASTRLANTDTQYF.

In nucleotides, the CDR3 is TGCGCCAGCAGCTTACAGGATTACACTGAAGCTTTCTTT. Its translation: CASSLQDYTEAFF. The chain recombines TRBV5-1 with TRBJ1-1; tentatively, D is TRBD1 (5 bases). CDR1 is SGHRS, CDR2 YFSETQ, per germline. V was shortened by 2 bases and J by 3 bases, with 8 bases between the two germline ends. The CDR3 totals 13 residues.

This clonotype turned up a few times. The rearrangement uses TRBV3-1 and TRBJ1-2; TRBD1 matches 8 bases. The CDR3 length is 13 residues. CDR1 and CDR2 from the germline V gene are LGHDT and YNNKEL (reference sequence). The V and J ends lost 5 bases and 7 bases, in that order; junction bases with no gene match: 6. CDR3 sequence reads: CASSFPGGPGYTF. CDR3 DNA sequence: TGTGCCAGCAGCTTCCCAGGGGGCCCTGGCTACACCTTC.

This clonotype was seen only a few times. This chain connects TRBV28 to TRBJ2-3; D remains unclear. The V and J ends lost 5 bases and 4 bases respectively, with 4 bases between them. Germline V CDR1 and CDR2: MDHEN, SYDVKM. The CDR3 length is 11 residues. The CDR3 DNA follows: TGTGCCAGCAGTACAGCAGATACGCAGTATTTT. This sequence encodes CASSTADTQYF.

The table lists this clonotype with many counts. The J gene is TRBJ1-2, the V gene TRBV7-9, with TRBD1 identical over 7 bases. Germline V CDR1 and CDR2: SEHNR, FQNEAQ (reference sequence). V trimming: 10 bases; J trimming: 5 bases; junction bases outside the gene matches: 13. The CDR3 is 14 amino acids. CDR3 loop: CATGPGQRSYGYTF. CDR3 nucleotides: TGTGCCACAGGACCGGGACAGAGATCGTATGGCTACACCTTC.

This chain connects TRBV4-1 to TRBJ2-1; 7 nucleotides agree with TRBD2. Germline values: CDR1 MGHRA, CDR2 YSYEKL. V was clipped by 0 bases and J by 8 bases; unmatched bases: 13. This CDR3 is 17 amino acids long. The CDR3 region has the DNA TGCGCCAGCAGCCAAGAAGGTAACGGCGGGAGCTCGGATGAGCAGTTCTTC. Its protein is CASSQEGNGGSSDEQFF.

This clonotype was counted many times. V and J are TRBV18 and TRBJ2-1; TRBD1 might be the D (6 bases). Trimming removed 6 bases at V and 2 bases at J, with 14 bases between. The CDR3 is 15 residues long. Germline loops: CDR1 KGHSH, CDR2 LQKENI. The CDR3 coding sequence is TGTGCCAGCTCTCCGGACAGTAATACCTACAATGAGCAGTTCTTC. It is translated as CASSPDSNTYNEQFF.

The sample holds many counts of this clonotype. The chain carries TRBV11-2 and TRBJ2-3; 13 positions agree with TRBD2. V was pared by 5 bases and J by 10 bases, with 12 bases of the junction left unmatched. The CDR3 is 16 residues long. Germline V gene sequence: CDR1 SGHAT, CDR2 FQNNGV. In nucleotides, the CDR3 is TGTGCCAGCAGCCCTGGGACTAGCGGGATTACGAGTGCGCAGTATTTT. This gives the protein CASSPGTSGITSAQYF.

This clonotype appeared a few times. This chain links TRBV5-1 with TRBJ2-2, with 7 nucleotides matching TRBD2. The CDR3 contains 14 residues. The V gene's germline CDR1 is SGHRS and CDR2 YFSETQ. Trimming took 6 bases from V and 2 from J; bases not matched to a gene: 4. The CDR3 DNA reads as TGCGCCAGCAAAGCGGGACCCAACACCGGGGAGCTGTTTTTT. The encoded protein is CASKAGPNTGELFF.

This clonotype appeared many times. DNA of the CDR3: TGTGCCAGCAGCCAAGGGCGGGAGATGATACGTTACGAGCAGTACTTC. Encoded protein: CASSQGREMIRYEQYF. The chain carries TRBV3-1 and TRBJ2-7; TRBD2 agrees at 7 bases. Per germline, CDR1 LGHDT and CDR2 YNNKEL (reference sequence). Trimming at V came to 1 base and at J to 4 bases, leaving 10 bases not matched to a gene. The CDR3 contains 16 residues.

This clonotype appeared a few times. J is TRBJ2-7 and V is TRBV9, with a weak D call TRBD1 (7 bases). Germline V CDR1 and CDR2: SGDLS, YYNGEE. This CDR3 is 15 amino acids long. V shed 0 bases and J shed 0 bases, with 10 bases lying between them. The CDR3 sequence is CASSVAGGSSYEQYF. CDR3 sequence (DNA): TGTGCCAGCAGCGTAGCAGGGGGGAGCTCCTACGAGCAGTACTTC. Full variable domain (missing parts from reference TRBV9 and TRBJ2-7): DSGVTQTPKHLITATGQRVTLRCSPRSGDLSVYWYQQSLDQGLQFLIQYYNGEERAKGNILERFSAQQFPDLHSELNLSSLELGDSALYFCASSVAGGSSYEQYFGPGTRLTVT.